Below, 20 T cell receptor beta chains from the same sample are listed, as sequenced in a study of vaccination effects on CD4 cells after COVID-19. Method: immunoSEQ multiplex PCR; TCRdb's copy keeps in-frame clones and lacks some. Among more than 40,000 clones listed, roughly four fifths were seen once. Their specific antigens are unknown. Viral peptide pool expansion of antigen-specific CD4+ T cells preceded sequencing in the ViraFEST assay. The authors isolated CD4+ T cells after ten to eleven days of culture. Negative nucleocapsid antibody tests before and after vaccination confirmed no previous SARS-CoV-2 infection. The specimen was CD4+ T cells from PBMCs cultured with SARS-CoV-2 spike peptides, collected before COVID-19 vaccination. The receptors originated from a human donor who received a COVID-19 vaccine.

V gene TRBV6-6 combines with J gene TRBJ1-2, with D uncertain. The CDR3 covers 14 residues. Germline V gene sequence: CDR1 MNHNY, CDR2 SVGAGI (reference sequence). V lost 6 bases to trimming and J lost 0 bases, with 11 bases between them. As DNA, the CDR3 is TGTGCCAGCAGACTAGACATATCTAACTATGGCTACACCTTC. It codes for CASRLDISNYGYTF.

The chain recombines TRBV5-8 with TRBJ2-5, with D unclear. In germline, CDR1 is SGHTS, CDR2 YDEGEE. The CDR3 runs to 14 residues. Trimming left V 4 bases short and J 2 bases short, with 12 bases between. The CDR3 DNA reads TGTGCCAGCAGCCCAGGACGGCTACAAGAGACCCAGTACTTC. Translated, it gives CASSPGRLQETQYF.

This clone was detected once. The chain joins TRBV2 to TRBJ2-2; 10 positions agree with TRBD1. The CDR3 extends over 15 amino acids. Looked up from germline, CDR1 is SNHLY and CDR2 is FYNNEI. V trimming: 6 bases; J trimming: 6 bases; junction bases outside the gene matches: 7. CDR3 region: CASRPDRGLAGELFF. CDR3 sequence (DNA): TGTGCCAGCAGACCCGACAGGGGGCTAGCCGGGGAGCTGTTTTTT.

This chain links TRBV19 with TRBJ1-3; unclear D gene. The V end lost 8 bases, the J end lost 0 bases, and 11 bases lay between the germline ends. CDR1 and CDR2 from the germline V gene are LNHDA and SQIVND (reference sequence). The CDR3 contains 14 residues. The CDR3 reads CASGERVSGNTIYF. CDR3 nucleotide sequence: TGTGCCAGTGGAGAGCGGGTCTCTGGAAACACCATATATTTT.

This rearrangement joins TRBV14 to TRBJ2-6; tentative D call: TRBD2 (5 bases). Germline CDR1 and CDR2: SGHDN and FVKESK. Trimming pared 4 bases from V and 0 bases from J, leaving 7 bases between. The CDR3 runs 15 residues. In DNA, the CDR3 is TGTGCCAGCAGCCCAGACTACTCTGGGGCCAACGTCCTGACTTTC. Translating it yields CASSPDYSGANVLTF.

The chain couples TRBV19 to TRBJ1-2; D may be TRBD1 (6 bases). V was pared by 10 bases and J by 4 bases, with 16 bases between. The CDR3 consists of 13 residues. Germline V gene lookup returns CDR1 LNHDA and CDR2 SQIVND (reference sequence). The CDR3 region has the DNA TGTGCCACCAAGAAGGGGGGCGTCTATGGCTACACCTTC. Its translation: CATKKGGVYGYTF.

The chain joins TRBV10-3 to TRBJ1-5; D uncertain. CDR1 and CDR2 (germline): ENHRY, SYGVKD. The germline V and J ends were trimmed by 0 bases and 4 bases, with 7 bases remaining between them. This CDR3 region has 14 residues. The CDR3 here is CAISESAANQPQHF. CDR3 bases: TGTGCCATCAGTGAGTCGGCAGCTAATCAGCCCCAGCATTTT.

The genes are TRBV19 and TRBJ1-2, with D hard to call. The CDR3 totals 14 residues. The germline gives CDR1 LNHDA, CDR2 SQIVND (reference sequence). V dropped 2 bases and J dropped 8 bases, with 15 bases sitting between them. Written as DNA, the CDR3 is TGTGCCAGTAGTATAACCCGACAACTTAACGGCTACACCTTC. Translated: CASSITRQLNGYTF.

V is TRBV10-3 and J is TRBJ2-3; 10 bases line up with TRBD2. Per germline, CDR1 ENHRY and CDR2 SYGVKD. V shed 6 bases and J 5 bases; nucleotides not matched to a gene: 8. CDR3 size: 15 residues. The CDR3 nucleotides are TGTGCCATCAGAAAAGCGGGGGGGCCAGTAGATACGCAGTATTTT. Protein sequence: CAIRKAGGPVDTQYF.

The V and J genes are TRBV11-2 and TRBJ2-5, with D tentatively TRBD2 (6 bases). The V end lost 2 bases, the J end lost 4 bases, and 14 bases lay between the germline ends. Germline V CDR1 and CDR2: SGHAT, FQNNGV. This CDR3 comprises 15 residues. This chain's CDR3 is CASSLYGGVLETQYF. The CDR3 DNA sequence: TGTGCCAGCAGCTTATATGGAGGGGTTTTAGAGACCCAGTACTTC. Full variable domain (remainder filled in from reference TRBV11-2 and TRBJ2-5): EAGVAQSPRYKIIEKRQSVAFWCNPISGHATLYWYQQILGQGPKLLIQFQNNGVVDDSQLPKDRFSAERLKGVDSTLKIQPAKLEDSAVYLCASSLYGGVLETQYFGPGTRLLVL.

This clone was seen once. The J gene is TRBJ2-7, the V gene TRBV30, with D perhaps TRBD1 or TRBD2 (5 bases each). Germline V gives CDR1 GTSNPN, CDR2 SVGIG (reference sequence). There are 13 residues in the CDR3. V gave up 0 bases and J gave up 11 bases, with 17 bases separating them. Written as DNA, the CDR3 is TGTGCCTGGAGTGTACGGGACCCCCTGGGTAAGTACGTC. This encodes CAWSVRDPLGKYV.

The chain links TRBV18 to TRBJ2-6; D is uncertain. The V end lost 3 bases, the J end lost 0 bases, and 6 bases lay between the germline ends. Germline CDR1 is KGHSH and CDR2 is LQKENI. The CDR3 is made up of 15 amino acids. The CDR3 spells CASSPVGSGANVLTF. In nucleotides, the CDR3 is TGTGCCAGCTCACCTGTTGGCTCTGGGGCCAACGTCCTGACTTTC. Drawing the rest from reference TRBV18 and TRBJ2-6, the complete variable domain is NAGVMQNPRHLVRRRGQEARLRCSPMKGHSHVYWYRQLPEEGLKFMVYLQKENIIDESGMPKERFSAEFPKEGPSILRIQQVVRGDSAAYFCASSPVGSGANVLTFGAGSRLTVL.

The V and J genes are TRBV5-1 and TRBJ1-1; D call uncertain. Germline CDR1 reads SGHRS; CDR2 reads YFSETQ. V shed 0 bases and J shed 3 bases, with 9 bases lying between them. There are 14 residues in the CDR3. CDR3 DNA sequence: TGCGCCAGCAGCTTGGGTGGTGGGGACACTGAAGCTTTCTTT. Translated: CASSLGGGDTEAFF.

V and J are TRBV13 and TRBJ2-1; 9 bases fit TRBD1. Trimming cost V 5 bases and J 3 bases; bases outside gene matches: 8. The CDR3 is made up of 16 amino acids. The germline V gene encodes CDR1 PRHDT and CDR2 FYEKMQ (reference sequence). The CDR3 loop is CASSIRQGVGYNEQFF. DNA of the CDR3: TGTGCCAGCAGCATTCGACAGGGGGTGGGCTACAATGAGCAGTTCTTC. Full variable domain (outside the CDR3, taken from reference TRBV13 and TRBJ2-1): AAGVIQSPRHLIKEKRETATLKCYPIPRHDTVYWYQQGPGQDPQFLISFYEKMQSDKGSIPDRFSAQQFSDYHSELNMSSLELGDSALYFCASSIRQGVGYNEQFFGPGTRLTVL.

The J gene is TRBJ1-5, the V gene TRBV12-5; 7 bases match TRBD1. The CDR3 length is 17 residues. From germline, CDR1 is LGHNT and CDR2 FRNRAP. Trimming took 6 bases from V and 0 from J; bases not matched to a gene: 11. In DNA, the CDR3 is TGTGCTAGTGGCCTTATGACAGGGAGCTATAGCAATCAGCCCCAGCATTTT. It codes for CASGLMTGSYSNQPQHF.

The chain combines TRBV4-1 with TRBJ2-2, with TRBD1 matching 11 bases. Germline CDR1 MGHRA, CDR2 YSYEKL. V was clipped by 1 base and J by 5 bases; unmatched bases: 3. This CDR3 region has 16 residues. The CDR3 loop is CASSQGTGGSTGELFF. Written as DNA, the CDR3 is TGCGCCAGCAGCCAAGGGACAGGGGGCTCAACCGGGGAGCTGTTTTTT.

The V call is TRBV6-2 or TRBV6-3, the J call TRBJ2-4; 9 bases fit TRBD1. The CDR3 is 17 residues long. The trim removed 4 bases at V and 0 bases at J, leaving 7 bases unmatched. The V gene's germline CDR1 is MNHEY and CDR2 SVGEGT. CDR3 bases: TGTGCCAGCAGTTTTATAGGACAGGGGATAGCCAAAAACATTCAGTACTTC. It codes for CASSFIGQGIAKNIQYF.

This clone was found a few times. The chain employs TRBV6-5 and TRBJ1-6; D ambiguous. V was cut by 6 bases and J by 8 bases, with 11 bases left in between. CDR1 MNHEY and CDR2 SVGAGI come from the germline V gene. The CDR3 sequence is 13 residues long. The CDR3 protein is CASRTEGDSPLHF. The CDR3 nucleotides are TGTGCCAGCAGGACGGAGGGAGATTCACCCCTCCACTTT.

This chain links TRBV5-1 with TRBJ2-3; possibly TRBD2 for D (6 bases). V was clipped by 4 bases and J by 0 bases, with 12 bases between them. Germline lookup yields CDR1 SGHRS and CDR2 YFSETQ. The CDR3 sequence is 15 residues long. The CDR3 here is CASSAGLSSTDTQYF. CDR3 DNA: TGCGCCAGCAGCGCGGGGCTTTCTAGCACAGATACGCAGTATTTT.

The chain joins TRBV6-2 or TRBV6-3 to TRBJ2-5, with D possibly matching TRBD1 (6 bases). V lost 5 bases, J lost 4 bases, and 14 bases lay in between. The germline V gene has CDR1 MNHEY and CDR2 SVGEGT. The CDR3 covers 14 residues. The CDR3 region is CASSTNPGVETQYF. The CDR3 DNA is TGTGCCAGCAGTACAAATCCAGGGGTAGAGACCCAGTACTTC.